This T cell receptor (beta chain) was observed in a study of blood T cell repertoires in COVID-19. Study overall: Sites in the United States, Italy and Spain provided acute and convalescent COVID-19 samples.

Some clones are missing from TCRdb's copy, which holds only in-frame ones; the method was immunoSEQ multiplex PCR. The sample holds approximately 270,000 clones, about 90% seen once. The length of the CDR3 is 12 residues. The V end was cut by 7 bases, the J end by 1 base, with 8 bases between. Germline V CDR1 and CDR2: MNHEY, SVGAGI. This sequence joins TRBV6-5 and TRBJ2-7, with no clear D. The receptor's source is a human donor in a cohort exposed to, infected with or recovered from COVID-19 (not recorded which). The donor label of this sample is uncertain. The sequenced material came from PBMCs or T cells enriched from blood (not recorded which). In nucleotides, the CDR3 is TGTGCCAGCATGGGCAGGTCCTACGAGCAGTACTTC. Protein sequence: CASMGRSYEQYF.